A single TCR beta chain is shown here with its context. The entry originates in a study of cytomegalovirus exposure and HLA in healthy donors. The primer mix had 60 Vbeta and 13 Jbeta primers. Generated by immunoSEQ multiplex PCR, the TCRdb table keeps only in-frame clones and is missing some. The table includes some 160,000 clones, 80% to 90% detected once. J was trimmed by 0 bases and V by 1 base; bases with no gene match: 4. The CDR3 covers 18 residues. The germline gives CDR1 LGHNA, CDR2 YNFKEQ. The chain recombines TRBV4-2 with TRBJ2-1, with 12 nucleotides matching TRBD2. The sample consisted of PBMCs. The TCR comes from a man in his fifties in good health and CMV-seropositive. The CDR3 bases are TGTGCCAGCAGCCAAGCCACTAGCGGGGGGACCTCCTACAATGAGCAGTTCTTC. It yields the protein CASSQATSGGTSYNEQFF.